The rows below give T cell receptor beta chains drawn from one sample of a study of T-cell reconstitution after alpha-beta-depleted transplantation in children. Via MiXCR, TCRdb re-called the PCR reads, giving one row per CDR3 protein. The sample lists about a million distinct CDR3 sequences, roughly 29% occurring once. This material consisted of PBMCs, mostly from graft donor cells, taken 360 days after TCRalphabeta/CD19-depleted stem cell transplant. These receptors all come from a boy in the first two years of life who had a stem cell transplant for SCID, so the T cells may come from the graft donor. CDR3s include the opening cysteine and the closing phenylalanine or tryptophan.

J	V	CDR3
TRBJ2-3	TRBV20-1	CSASSQGRTRITDTQYF
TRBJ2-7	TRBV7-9	CASSTGTGDEQYF
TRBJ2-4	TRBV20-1	CSARDGGKNIQYF
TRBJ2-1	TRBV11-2	CASSLPAGGNYNEQFF
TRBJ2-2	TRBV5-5	CASSTLTSGELFF
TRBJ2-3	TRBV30	CAWSVLPAFTDTQYF
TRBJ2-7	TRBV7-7	CASSLAMGGGYEQYF
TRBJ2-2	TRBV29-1	CSVGKPGELFF
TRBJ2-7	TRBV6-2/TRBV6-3	CASSSPDHYEQYF
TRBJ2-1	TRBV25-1	CASSVQVGRNEQFF
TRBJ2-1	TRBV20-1	CSGRVAGVGNEQFF
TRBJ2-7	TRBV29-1	CSVEDRGAYEQYF
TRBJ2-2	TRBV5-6	CASSKTRTGELFF
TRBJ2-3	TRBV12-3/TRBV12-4	CASPPLGTGKPDTQYF
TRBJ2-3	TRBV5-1	CASSLGLAKGDTQYF
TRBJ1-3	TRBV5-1	CASSLGYRNGNTIYF
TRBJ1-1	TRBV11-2	CASSIPRQGGTEAFF
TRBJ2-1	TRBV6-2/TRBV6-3	CASSYSTFNEQFF
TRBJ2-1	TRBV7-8	CASSPQLTGPTYSNEQFF
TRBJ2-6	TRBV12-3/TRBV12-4	CASSPTGLLSGANVLTF
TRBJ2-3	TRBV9	CASSVGGNADTQYF
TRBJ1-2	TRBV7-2	CASSQQSGSNYGYTF
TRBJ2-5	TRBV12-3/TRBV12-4	CASSTSGGRQETQYF
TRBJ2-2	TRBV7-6	CASSFKRGARTGELFF
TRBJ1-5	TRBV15	CATSRDGGSQPQHF
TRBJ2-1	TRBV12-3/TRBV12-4	CASSLRPVRHEQFF
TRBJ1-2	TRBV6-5	CASSYSQGNYGYTF
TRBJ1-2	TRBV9	CASSGGQGNGYTF
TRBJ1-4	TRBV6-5	CASSSSDRINEKLFF
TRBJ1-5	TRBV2	CASSERAGRPRNQPQHF